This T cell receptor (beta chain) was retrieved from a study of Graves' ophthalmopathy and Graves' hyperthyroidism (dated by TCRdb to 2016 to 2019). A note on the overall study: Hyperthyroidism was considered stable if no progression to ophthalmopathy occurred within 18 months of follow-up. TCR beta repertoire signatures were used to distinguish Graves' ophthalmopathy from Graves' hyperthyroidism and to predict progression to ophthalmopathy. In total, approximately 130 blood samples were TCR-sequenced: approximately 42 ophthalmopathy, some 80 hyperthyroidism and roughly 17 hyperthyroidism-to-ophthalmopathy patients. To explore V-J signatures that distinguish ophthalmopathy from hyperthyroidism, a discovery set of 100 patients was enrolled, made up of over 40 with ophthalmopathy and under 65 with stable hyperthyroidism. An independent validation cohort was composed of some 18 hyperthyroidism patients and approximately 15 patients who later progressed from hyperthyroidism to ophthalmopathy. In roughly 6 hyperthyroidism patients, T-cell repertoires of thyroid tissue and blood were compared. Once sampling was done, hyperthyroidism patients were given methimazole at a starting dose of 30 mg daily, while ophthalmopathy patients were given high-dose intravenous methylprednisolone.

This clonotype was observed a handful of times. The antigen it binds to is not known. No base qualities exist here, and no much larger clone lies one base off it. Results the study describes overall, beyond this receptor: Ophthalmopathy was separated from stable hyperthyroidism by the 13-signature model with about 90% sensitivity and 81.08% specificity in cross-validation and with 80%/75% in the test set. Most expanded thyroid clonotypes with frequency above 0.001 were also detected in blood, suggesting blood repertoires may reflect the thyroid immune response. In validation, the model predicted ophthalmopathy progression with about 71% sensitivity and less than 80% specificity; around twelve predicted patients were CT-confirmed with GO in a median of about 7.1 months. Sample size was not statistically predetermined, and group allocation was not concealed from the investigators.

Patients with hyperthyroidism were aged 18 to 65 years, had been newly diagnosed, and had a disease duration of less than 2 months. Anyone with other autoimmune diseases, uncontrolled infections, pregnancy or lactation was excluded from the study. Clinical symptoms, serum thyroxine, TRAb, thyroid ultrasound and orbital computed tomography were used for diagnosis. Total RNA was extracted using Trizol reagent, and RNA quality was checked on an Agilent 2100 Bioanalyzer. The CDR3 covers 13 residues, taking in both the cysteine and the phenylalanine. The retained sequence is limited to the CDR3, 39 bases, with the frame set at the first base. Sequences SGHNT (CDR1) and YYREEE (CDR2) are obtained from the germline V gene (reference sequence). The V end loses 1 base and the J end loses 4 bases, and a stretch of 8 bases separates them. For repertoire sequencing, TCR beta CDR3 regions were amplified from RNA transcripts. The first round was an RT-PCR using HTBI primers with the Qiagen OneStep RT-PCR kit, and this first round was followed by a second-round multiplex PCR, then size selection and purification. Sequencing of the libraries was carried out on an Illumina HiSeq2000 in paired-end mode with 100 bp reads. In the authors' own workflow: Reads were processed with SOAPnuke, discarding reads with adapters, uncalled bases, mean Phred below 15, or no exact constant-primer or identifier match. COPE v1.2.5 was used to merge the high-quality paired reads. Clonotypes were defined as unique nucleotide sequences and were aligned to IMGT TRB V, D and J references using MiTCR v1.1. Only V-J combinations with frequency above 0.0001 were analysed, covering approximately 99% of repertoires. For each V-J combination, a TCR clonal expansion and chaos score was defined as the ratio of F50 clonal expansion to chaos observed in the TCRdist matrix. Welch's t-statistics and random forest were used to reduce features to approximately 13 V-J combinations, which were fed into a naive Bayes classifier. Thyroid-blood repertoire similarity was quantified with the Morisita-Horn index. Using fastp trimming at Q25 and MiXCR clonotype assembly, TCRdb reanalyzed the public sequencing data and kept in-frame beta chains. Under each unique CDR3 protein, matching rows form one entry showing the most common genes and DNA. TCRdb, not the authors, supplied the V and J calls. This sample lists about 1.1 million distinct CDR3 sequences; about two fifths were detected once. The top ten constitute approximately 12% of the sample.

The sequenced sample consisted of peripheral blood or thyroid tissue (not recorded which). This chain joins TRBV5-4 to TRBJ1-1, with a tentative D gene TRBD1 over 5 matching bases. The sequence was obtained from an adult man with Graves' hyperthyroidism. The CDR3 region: CASSLWGITEAFF. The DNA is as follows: TGTGCCAGCAGCTTGTGGGGGATCACTGAAGCTTTCTTT.